Here is one T cell receptor (beta chain) with its context. This record comes from a study of T cell changes during pregnancy in multiple sclerosis. Here immunoSEQ multiplex PCR was the method, and the copy in TCRdb shows in-frame clones only, minus some. The data hold around 52,000 clones, with around 92% observed a single time. The CDR3 length is 18 residues. Per the germline V gene, CDR1 is SGHRS and CDR2 is YFSETQ. The trim removed 0 bases at V and 4 bases at J, leaving 15 bases unmatched. The chain employs TRBV5-1 and TRBJ1-1; TRBD1 agrees at 7 bases. The sequences come from CD4+ T cells from peripheral blood mononuclear cells, collected in the second trimester of pregnancy. This clonotype was sampled from a female donor with multiple sclerosis, enrolled in a pregnancy study. As DNA, the CDR3 is TGCGCCAGCAGCTTGGTCCCTTTTACAGGGGCCGGGAGCACTGAAGCTTTCTTT. Translating it yields CASSLVPFTGAGSTEAFF. Drawing the rest from reference TRBV5-1 and TRBJ1-1, the complete variable domain is KAGVTQTPRYLIKTRGQQVTLSCSPISGHRSVSWYQQTPGQGLQFLFEYFSETQRNKGNFPGRFSGRQFSNSRSEMNVSTLELGDSALYLCASSLVPFTGAGSTEAFFGQGTRLTVV.